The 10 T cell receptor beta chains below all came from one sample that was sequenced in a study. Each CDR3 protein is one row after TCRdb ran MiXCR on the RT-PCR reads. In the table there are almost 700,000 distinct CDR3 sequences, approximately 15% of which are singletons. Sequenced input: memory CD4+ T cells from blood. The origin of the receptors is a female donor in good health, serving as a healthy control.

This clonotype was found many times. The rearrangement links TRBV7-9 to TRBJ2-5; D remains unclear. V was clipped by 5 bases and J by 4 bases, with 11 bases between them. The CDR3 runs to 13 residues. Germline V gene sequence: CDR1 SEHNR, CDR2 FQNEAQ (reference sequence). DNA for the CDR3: TGTGCCAGCAGCCAGGACCTGGGAGAGACCCAGTACTTC. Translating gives CASSQDLGETQYF.

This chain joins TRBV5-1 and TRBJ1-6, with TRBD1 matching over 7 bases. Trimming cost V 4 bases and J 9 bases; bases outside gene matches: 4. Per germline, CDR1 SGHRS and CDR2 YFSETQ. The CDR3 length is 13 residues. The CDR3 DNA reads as TGCGCCAGCAGCGTTGGACAGGCTTCACCCCTCCACTTT. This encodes CASSVGQASPLHF.

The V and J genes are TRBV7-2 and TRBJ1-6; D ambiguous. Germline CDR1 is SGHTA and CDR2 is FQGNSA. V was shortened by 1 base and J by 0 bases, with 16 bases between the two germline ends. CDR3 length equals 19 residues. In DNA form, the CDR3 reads TGTGCCAGCAGCTTAGAGGCCCCGGCCGTCTACTCCTATAATTCACCCCTCCACTTT. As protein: CASSLEAPAVYSYNSPLHF.

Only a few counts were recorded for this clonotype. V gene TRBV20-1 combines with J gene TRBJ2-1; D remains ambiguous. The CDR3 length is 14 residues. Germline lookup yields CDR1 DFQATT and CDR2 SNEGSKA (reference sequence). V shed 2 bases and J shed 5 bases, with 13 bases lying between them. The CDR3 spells CSARPGGMDNEQFF. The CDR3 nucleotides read TGCAGTGCTAGACCGGGCGGTATGGACAATGAGCAGTTCTTC.

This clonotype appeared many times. This CDR3 reads CASSLAGLGASSYNEQFF. Written as DNA, the CDR3 is TGTGCCAGCAGCTTAGCGGGACTGGGGGCCAGCTCCTACAATGAGCAGTTCTTC. The chain couples TRBV11-1 to TRBJ2-1, with D tentatively TRBD1 or TRBD2 (6 bases each). CDR1 SGHAT and CDR2 FQDESV come from the germline V gene (reference sequence). The CDR3 has 18 residues. Trimming cost V 0 bases and J 0 bases, with 15 bases left between them.

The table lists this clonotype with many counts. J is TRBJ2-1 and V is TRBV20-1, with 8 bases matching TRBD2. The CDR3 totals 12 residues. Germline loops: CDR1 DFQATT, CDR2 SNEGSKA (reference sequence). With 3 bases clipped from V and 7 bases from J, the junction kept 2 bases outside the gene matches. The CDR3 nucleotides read TGCAGTGCTAGCGGGAGGGGGAATGAGCAGTTCTTC. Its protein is CSASGRGNEQFF.

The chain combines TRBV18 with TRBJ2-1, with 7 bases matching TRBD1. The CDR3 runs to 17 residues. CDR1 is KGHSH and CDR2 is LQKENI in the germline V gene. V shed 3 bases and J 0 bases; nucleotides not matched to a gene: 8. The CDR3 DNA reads TGTGCCAGCTCACCTCGAACCGGGACAGACTCCTACAATGAGCAGTTCTTC. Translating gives CASSPRTGTDSYNEQFF.

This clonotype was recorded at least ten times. The CDR3 region has the DNA TGTGCCAGCAGCCTCAAGGGGGTACTGGACGGAAACACCATATATTTT. Translating it yields CASSLKGVLDGNTIYF. This rearrangement joins TRBV4-2 to TRBJ1-3; D is possibly TRBD1 (6 bases). Germline assignment: CDR1 LGHNA and CDR2 YNFKEQ. V was clipped by 4 bases and J by 4 bases, with 17 bases between them. The CDR3 covers 16 residues.

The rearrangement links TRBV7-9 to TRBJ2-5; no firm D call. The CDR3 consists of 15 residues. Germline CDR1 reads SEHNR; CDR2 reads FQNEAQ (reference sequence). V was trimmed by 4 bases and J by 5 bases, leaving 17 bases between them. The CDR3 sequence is CASSSLLSGRETQYF. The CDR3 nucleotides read TGTGCCAGCAGCTCCTTATTGTCCGGTAGGGAGACCCAGTACTTC.

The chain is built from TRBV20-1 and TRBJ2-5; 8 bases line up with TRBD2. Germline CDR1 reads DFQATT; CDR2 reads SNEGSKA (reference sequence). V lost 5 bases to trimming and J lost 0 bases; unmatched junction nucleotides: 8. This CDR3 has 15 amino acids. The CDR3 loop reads CSASRASGYQETQYF. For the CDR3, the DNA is TGCAGTGCTTCCCGGGCTAGCGGGTACCAAGAGACCCAGTACTTC.